Reported below is one TCR beta chain. Sequenced by immunoSEQ multiplex PCR; TCRdb stores in-frame clones only, minus some. The sample has over 40,000 clones; 92% are singletons. This entry is derived from a study of blood T cell repertoires in COVID-19. Looking at the study overall: The United States, Italy and Spain supplied acute and convalescent COVID-19 samples. Sources were T cells, B-cell-depleted T cells, or PBMCs; the material itself was cDNA or gDNA.

The TCR comes from a human donor in a cohort sampled during active COVID-19. What was sequenced was peripheral blood.

The CDR3 loop reads CASSTLWDKSTDTQYF. In nucleotides, the CDR3 is TGTGCCAGCAGCACCCTGTGGGACAAAAGCACAGATACGCAGTATTTT. The J gene is TRBJ2-3, the V gene TRBV7-9; D is perhaps TRBD1 (6 bases). V lost 5 bases and J lost 0, with 15 bases in between. Germline assignment: CDR1 SEHNR and CDR2 FQNEAQ (reference sequence). This CDR3 has 16 amino acids.